The clone carrying this T cell receptor beta chain has a handful of counts. Its antigen is unknown. These data are taken from a study of T cells in Graves' hyperthyroidism and ophthalmopathy. Findings of the study overall: Appearing also in blood were most of the thyroid clonotypes expanded above 0.001.

The CDR3 runs 14 residues. CDR1 and CDR2 from the germline V gene are SEHNR and FQNEAQ (reference sequence). J lost 4 bases, V lost 8 bases, and 5 bases had no gene match. From RNA transcripts, TCR beta CDR3 regions were amplified. Using the HTBI primer set, a first-round RT-PCR was run on the TCR CDR3. Each CDR3 protein gets one entry after TCRdb re-called the multiplex PCR reads with MiXCR. This sample has fewer than 650,000 distinct CDR3 sequences, with about 14% found just once. Sequencing was carried out using blood. The chain couples TRBV7-9 to TRBJ2-6, with 7 bases aligning to TRBD1. This TCR came from a woman in her 30s with Graves' hyperthyroidism that later progressed to Graves' ophthalmopathy. For the CDR3, the DNA is TGTGCCAGCCGACAGGGCACCGGGGCCAACGTCCTGACTTTC. This encodes CASRQGTGANVLTF.